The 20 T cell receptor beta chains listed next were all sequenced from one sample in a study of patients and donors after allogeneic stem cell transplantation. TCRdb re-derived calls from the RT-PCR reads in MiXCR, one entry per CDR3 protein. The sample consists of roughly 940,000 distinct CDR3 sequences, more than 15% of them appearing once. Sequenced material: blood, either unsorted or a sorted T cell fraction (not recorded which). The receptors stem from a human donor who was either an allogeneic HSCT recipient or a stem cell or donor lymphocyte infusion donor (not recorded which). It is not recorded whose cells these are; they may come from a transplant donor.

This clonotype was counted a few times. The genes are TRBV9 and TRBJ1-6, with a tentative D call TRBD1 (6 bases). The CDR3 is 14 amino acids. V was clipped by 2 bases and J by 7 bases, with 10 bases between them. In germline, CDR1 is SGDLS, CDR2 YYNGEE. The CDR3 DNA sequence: TGTGCCAGCAGCGTCCAGGGGTACAATTCACCCCTCCACTTT. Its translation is CASSVQGYNSPLHF.

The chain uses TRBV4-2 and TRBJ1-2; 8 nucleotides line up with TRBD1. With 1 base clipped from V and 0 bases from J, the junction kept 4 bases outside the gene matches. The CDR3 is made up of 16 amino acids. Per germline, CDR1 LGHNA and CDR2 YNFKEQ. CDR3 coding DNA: TGTGCCAGCAGCCAAGTTGACAGGGGCGCTAACTATGGCTACACCTTC. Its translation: CASSQVDRGANYGYTF.

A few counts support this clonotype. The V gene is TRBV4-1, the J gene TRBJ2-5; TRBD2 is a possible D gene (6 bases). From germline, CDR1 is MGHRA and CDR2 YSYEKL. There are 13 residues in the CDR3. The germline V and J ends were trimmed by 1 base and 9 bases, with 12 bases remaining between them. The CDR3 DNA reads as TGCGCCAGCAGCCAAGGAGAGTGGGAGGCCCAGTACTTC. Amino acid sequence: CASSQGEWEAQYF.

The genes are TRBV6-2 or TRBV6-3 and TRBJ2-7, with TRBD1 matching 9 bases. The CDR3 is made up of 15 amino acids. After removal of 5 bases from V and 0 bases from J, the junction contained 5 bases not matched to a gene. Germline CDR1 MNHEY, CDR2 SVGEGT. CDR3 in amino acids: CASSEDRGPSYEQYF. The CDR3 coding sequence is TGTGCCAGCAGTGAGGACAGGGGCCCCTCCTACGAGCAGTACTTC.

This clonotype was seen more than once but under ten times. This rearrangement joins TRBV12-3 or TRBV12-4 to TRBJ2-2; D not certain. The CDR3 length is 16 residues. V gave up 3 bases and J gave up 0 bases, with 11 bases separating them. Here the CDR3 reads CASSFGAAANTGELFF. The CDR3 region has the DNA TGTGCCAGCAGTTTCGGAGCTGCGGCGAACACCGGGGAGCTGTTTTTT.

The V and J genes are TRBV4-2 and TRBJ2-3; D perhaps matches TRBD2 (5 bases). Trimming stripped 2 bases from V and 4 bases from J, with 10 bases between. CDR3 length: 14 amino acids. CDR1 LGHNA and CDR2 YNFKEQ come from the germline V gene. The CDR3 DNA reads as TGTGCCAGCAGCCAACCGATGGAGGCAGATACGCAGTATTTT. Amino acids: CASSQPMEADTQYF.

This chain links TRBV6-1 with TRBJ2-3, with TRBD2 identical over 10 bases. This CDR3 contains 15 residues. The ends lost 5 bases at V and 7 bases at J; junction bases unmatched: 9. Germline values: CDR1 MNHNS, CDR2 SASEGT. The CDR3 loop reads CASSSLAGVGNTQYF. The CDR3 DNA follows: TGTGCCAGCAGTAGTCTAGCGGGAGTCGGAAATACGCAGTATTTT.

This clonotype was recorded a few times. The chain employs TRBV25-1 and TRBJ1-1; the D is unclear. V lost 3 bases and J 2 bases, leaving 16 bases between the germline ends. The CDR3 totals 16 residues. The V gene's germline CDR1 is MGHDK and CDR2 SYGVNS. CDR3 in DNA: TGTGCCAGCAGTGAGAATAGGAGGATTCGTAACACTGAAGCTTTCTTT. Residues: CASSENRRIRNTEAFF.

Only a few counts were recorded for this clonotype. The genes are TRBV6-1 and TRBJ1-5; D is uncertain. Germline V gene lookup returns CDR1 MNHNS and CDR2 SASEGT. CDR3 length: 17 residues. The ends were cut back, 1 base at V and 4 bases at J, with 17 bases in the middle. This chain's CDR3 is CASSEGAVAYTNQPQHF. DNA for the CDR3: TGTGCCAGCAGTGAAGGGGCGGTGGCGTACACAAATCAGCCCCAGCATTTT.

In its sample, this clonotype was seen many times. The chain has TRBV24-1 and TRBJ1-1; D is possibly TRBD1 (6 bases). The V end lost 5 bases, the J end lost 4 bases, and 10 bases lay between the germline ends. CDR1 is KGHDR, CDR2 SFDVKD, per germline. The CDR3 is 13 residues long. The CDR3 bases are TGTGCCACCAGTGTTGGCAGGGGCACTGAAGCTTTCTTT. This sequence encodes CATSVGRGTEAFF.

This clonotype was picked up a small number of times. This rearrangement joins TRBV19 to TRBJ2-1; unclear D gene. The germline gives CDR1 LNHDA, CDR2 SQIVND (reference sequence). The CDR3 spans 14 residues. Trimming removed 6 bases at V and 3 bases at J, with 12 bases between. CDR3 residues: CASRDVSLYNEQFF. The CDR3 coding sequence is TGTGCCAGTAGGGACGTATCCCTCTACAATGAGCAGTTCTTC. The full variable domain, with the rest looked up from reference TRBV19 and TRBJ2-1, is DGGITQSPKYLFRKEGQNVTLSCEQNLNHDAMYWYRQDPGQGLRLIYYSQIVNDFQKGDIAEGYSVSREKKESFPLTVTSAQKNPTAFYLCASRDVSLYNEQFFGPGTRLTVL.

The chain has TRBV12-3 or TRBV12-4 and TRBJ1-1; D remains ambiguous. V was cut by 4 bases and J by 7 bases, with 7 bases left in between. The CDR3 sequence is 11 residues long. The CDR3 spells CASSWRYEAFF. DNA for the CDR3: TGTGCCAGCAGTTGGAGGTATGAAGCTTTCTTT.

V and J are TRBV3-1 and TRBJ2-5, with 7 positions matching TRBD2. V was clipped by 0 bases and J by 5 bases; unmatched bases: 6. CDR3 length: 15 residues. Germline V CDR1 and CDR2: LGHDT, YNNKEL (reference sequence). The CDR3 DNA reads TGTGCCAGCAGCCAAGATCTGTTGGGAGGGGAGACCCAGTACTTC. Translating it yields CASSQDLLGGETQYF.

Here the CDR3 reads CASSVREGQPQHF. CDR3 nucleotide sequence: TGTGCCAGCAGCGTTAGGGAGGGTCAGCCCCAGCATTTT. The chain recombines TRBV7-8 with TRBJ1-5; D remains unclear. Trimming pared 5 bases from V and 6 bases from J, leaving 11 bases between. CDR1 and CDR2 from the germline V gene are SGHVS and FQNEAQ. This CDR3 comprises 13 residues.

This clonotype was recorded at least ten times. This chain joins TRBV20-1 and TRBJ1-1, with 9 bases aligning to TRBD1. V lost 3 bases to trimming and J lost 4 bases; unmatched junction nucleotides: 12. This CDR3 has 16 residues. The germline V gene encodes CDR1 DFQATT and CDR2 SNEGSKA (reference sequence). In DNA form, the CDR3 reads TGCAGTGCTAGTCGTCCGGGACAGGGCAGGAGCACTGAAGCTTTCTTT. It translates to CSASRPGQGRSTEAFF.

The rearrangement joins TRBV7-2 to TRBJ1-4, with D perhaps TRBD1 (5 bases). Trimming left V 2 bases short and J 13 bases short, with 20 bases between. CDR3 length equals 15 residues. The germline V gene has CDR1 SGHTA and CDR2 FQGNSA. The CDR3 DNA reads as TGTGCCAGCAGCTTAAATAGGGGCCGATATGAGGGACTGTTTTTT. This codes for CASSLNRGRYEGLFF.

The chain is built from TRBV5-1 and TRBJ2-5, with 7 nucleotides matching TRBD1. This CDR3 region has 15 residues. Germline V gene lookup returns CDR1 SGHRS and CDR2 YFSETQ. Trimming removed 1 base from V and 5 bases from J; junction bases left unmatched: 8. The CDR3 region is CASSLMSARGETQYF. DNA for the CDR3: TGCGCCAGCAGCTTGATGAGCGCCAGGGGGGAGACCCAGTACTTC.

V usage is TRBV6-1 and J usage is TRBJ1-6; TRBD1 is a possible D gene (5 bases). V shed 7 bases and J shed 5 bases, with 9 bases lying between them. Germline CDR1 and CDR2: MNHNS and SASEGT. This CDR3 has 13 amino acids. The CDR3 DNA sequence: TGTGCCAGCAACGGCAGGGATAATTCACCCCTCCACTTT. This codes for CASNGRDNSPLHF.

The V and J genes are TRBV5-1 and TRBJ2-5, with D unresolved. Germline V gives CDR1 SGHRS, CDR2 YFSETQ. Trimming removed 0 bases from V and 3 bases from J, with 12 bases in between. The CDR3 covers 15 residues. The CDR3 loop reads CASSLEAQAKETQYF. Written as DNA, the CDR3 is TGCGCCAGCAGCTTGGAGGCCCAGGCCAAAGAGACCCAGTACTTC. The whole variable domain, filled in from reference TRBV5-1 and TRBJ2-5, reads KAGVTQTPRYLIKTRGQQVTLSCSPISGHRSVSWYQQTPGQGLQFLFEYFSETQRNKGNFPGRFSGRQFSNSRSEMNVSTLELGDSALYLCASSLEAQAKETQYFGPGTRLLVL.

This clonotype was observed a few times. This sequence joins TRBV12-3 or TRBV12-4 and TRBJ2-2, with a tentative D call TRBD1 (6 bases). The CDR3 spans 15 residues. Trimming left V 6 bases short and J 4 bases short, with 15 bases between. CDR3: CASRQQGFGTGELFF. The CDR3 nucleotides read TGTGCCAGCAGACAACAGGGTTTTGGCACCGGGGAGCTGTTTTTT.